Included here is one TCR beta chain sequence, with context. The entry originates in a study of blood T cell repertoires in COVID-19. Study overall: Specimens from acute and convalescent COVID-19 originated in the United States, Italy and Spain.

Original processing methods: From reference gene primer amplification, estimates of nucleated cell counts were derived. Only in-frame clones appear in the TCRdb table, and some are missing; sequencing was by immunoSEQ multiplex PCR. The DNA was the basis for D and trimming; V, J and clone size are from that table. In the table there are fewer than 200,000 clones, around nine tenths of which are singletons. V trimming: 5 bases; J trimming: 4 bases; junction bases outside the gene matches: 13. CDR1 is MNHEY and CDR2 is SMNVEV in the germline V gene (reference sequence). The CDR3 spans 17 residues. The TCR comes from a woman under 30 who had recovered from COVID-19. The sequenced material came from peripheral blood. This chain joins TRBV27 and TRBJ2-3; 9 bases fit TRBD2. The CDR3 sequence: CASSPAHLAGVADTQYF. CDR3 DNA sequence: TGTGCCAGCAGTCCAGCTCACTTAGCGGGAGTTGCAGATACGCAGTATTTT.